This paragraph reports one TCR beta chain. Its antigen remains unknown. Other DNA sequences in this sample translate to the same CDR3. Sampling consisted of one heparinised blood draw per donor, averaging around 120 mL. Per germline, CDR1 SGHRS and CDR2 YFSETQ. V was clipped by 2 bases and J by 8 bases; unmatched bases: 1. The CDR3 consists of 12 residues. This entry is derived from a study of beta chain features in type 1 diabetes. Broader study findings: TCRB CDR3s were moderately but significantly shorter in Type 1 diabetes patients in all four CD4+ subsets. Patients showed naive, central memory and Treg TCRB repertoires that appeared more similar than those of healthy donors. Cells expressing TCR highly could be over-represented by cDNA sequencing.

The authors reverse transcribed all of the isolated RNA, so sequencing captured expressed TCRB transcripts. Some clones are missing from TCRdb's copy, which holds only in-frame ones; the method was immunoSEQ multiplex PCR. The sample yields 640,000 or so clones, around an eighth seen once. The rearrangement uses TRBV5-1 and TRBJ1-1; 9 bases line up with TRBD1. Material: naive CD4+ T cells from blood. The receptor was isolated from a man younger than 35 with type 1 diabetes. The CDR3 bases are TGCGCCAGCAGCTTAGGGACAGGGGAAGCTTTCTTT. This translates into CASSLGTGEAFF.